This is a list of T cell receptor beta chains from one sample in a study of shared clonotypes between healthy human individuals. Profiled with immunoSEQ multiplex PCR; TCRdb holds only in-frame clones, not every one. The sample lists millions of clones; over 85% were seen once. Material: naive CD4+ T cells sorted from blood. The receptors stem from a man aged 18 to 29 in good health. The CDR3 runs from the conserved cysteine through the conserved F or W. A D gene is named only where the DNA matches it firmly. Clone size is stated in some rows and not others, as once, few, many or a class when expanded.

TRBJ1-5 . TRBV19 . CATSGPTSNQPQHF TGTGCCACCTCCGGACCGACTAGCAATCAGCCCCAGCATTTT
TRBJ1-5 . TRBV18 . CASSPGDNSNQPQHF TGTGCCAGCTCACCCGGGGACAACAGCAATCAGCCCCAGCATTTT
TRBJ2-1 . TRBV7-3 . CASSASVPGYEQFF TGTGCCAGCAGCGCGTCCGTTCCGGGCTATGAGCAGTTCTTC
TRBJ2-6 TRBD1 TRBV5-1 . CASSLGTGGIGANVLTF TGCGCCAGCAGCCTTGGGACAGGGGGCATTGGGGCCAACGTCCTGACTTTC
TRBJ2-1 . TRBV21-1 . CASSNKNRDSTNEQFF TGTGCCAGCAGCAATAAGAACAGGGATTCAACAAATGAGCAGTTCTTC
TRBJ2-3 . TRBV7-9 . CASSLAANTDTQYF TGTGCCAGCAGCTTAGCGGCAAACACAGATACGCAGTATTTT
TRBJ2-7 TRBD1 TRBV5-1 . CASSPPGQGAQQYF TGCGCCAGCAGCCCCCCAGGGCAGGGGGCTCAGCAGTACTTC
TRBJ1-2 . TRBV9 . CASSVGDAGGYTF TGTGCCAGCAGCGTAGGCGACGCAGGTGGCTACACCTTC
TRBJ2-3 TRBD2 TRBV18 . CASSALAGQPDTQYF TGTGCCAGCTCAGCACTAGCGGGTCAGCCAGATACGCAGTATTTT
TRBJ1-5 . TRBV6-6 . CASTQLNQPQHF TGTGCCAGCACCCAGCTCAATCAGCCCCAGCATTTT
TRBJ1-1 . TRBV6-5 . CASSRGLTLEAFF TGTGCCAGCAGTCGGGGGTTAACTCTTGAAGCTTTCTTT
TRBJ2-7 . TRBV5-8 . CASSWGVSSAYEQYF TGTGCCAGCAGCTGGGGGGTATCTAGCGCCTACGAGCAGTACTTC
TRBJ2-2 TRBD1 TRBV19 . CASRGQGDTGELFF TGTGCCAGTAGAGGGCAGGGGGACACCGGGGAGCTGTTTTTT
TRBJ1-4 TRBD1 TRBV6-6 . CASSSPGQGMGKLFF TGTGCCAGCAGTTCCCCGGGACAGGGGATGGGAAAACTGTTTTTT
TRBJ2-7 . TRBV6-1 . CATQQIVTYEQYF TGTGCCACCCAGCAGATCGTAACCTACGAGCAGTACTTC
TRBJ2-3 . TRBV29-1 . CSVDGATQYF TGCAGCGTTGATGGCGCTACGCAGTATTTT
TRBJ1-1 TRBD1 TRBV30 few CACQQGTTEAFF TGTGCCTGCCAACAGGGGACCACTGAAGCTTTCTTT
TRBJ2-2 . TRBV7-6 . CASSSQEAGELFF TGTGCCAGCAGCTCCCAGGAGGCCGGGGAGCTGTTTTTT
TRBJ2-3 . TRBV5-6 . CASSLAQGAGDTQYF TGTGCCAGCAGCTTGGCTCAAGGGGCTGGAGATACGCAGTATTTT
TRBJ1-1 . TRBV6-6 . CASAQGVTEAFF TGTGCCAGCGCCCAAGGGGTTACTGAAGCTTTCTTT
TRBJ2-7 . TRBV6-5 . CASSYSGLYEQYF TGTGCCAGCAGTTACTCGGGCCTCTACGAGCAGTACTTC
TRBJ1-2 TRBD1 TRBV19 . CASSREGALYGYTF TGTGCCAGTAGTAGAGAGGGGGCCCTATATGGCTACACCTTC